The sequence of this TCR beta chain was determined in a study of T cell responses to AZD1222 COVID-19 vaccine. Looking at the study overall: Second-dose groups at about 4 or about 12 weeks were pooled. The study, taken as a whole, reports: Once two AZD1222 doses were given, Spike-specific TCR breadth and depth went up. Donors skewed white British and female; clonal diversity was possibly underestimated. Across spike, vaccine-associated CD4 TCRs were found, dominant at 160-218 and 743-854.

To note about this clone: Its antigen is as yet unknown.

The CDR3 runs 15 residues. Germline loops: CDR1 SGHNT, CDR2 YYREEE (reference sequence). V lost 4 bases and J lost 11, with 19 bases in between. The table came from immunoSEQ multiplex PCR; TCRdb's copy has only in-frame clones and leaves some out. The sample holds 94,000 or so clones, about 89% seen once. The sequences come from peripheral blood, collected on day 0 of AZD1222 vaccination. This chain links TRBV5-4 with TRBJ1-6; weak D call: TRBD1 (6 bases). The clonotype was recovered from an adult in good health. The CDR3: CASSPRQDKAAPLHF. The DNA of the CDR3 is TGTGCCAGCAGCCCAAGACAGGATAAAGCGGCACCCCTCCACTTT. Complete variable domain (other parts from reference TRBV5-4 and TRBJ1-6): ETGVTQSPTHLIKTRGQQVTLRCSSQSGHNTVSWYQQALGQGPQFIFQYYREEENGRGNFPPRFSGLQFPNYSSELNVNALELDDSALYLCASSPRQDKAAPLHFGNGTRLTVT.